One sample yielded the 30 T cell receptor beta chains listed below, sequenced in a study of blood T cell repertoires in COVID-19. Method: immunoSEQ multiplex PCR; TCRdb's copy keeps in-frame clones and lacks some. Of 73,000 or so clones detected, 65% to 85% appear once; the ten largest clones hold about 5%. The sample taken for sequencing was peripheral blood. Every receptor here comes from a woman aged 60 to 75 with acute or convalescent COVID-19.

The V and J genes are TRBV5-6 and TRBJ1-2; D possibly corresponds to TRBD1 (5 bases). The CDR3 is made up of 15 amino acids. V lost 0 bases and J 1 base, leaving 10 bases between the germline ends. From germline, CDR1 is SGHDT and CDR2 YYEEEE. CDR3 amino acids: CASSLVDRLNYGYTF. CDR3 in DNA: TGTGCCAGCAGCTTGGTCGACAGACTTAACTATGGCTACACCTTC.

The chain links TRBV10-3 to TRBJ1-2, with 10 nucleotides matching TRBD1. Germline CDR1 reads ENHRY; CDR2 reads SYGVKD. After removal of 7 bases from V and 6 bases from J, the junction contained 8 bases not matched to a gene. CDR3 length: 14 residues. This CDR3 is CAINQDRGFNGYTF. CDR3 DNA sequence: TGTGCCATCAACCAGGACAGGGGGTTTAATGGCTACACCTTC.

This chain connects TRBV5-1 to TRBJ1-1, with 8 bases fitting TRBD1. V lost 4 bases, J lost 1 base, and 6 bases stayed unmatched. Germline V CDR1 and CDR2: SGHRS, YFSETQ. The CDR3 is 15 residues long. The CDR3 bases are TGCGCCAGCAGCATAGACAGGGGACGGAACACTGAAGCTTTCTTT. It codes for CASSIDRGRNTEAFF. Together with reference TRBV5-1 and TRBJ1-1, the CDR3 gives the full variable domain: KAGVTQTPRYLIKTRGQQVTLSCSPISGHRSVSWYQQTPGQGLQFLFEYFSETQRNKGNFPGRFSGRQFSNSRSEMNVSTLELGDSALYLCASSIDRGRNTEAFFGQGTRLTVV.

V gene TRBV5-1 combines with J gene TRBJ2-3; 8 nucleotides agree with TRBD2. This CDR3 spans 16 amino acids. Germline V CDR1 and CDR2: SGHRS, YFSETQ. V was clipped by 4 bases and J by 0 bases; unmatched bases: 7. The CDR3 loop is CASSPGGAWSTDTQYF. CDR3 DNA: TGCGCCAGCAGCCCCGGGGGGGCTTGGAGCACAGATACGCAGTATTTT.

CDR3 sequence reads: CASSEGTSGGPRYF. The CDR3 bases are TGTGCCAGCAGCGAGGGGACTAGCGGGGGACCTAGGTACTTC. The chain is built from TRBV9 and TRBJ2-7; 14 bases align to TRBD2. The CDR3 runs 14 residues. V was clipped by 3 bases and J by 12 bases; unmatched bases: 8. From germline, CDR1 is SGDLS and CDR2 YYNGEE.

CDR3 loop: CASSQAYGRYTQYF. The CDR3 DNA is TGTGCCAGCAGCCAAGCGTACGGGAGATATACGCAGTATTTT. The genes are TRBV3-1 (or the pseudogene TRBV3-2) and TRBJ2-3, with a tentative D call TRBD2 (6 bases). The CDR3 has 14 amino acids. CDR1 is LGHDT, CDR2 YNNKEL, per germline (reference sequence). Trimming shortened V by 1 base and J by 7 bases, and 12 bases separated the two germline ends.

V and J are TRBV30 and TRBJ2-2; 11 nucleotides align to TRBD1. Germline trimming cut 7 bases from V and 5 bases from J; bases unmatched to any gene: 12. CDR1 is GTSNPN, CDR2 SVGIG, per germline (reference sequence). The CDR3 runs 16 residues. CDR3 in amino acids: CASSNPGQGVTGELFF. Written as DNA, the CDR3 is TGTGCCTCCTCGAACCCGGGACAGGGGGTTACCGGGGAGCTGTTTTTT.

The rearrangement links TRBV5-6 to TRBJ2-3; tentative D call: TRBD2 (5 bases). V lost 6 bases to trimming and J lost 0 bases, with 17 bases between them. The CDR3 runs to 16 residues. In germline, CDR1 is SGHDT, CDR2 YYEEEE. The DNA of the CDR3 is TGTGCCAGCACCATTAGGGTCGGGGTCAGCACAGATACGCAGTATTTT. The encoded protein is CASTIRVGVSTDTQYF.

The chain employs TRBV3-1 (or the pseudogene TRBV3-2) and TRBJ2-2; no clear D. The CDR3 runs 15 residues. Germline-derived CDR1 and CDR2 are LGHDT and YNNKEL (reference sequence). Trimming removed 4 bases from V and 4 bases from J, with 13 bases in between. The CDR3 DNA is TGTGCCAGCAGCCCTCGCGCAGCTAGCACCGGGGAGCTGTTTTTT. Residues: CASSPRAASTGELFF.

J is TRBJ2-3 and V is TRBV11-3, with 8 bases lining up with TRBD1. V gave up 5 bases and J gave up 0 bases; unmatched junction bases: 7. The CDR3 runs to 16 residues. CDR1 SGHNT and CDR2 YENEEA come from the germline V gene. CDR3 amino acids: CASSPGQGISTDTQYF. In nucleotides, the CDR3 is TGTGCCAGCAGCCCCGGACAGGGAATAAGCACAGATACGCAGTATTTT. Full variable domain (rest looked up from reference TRBV11-3 and TRBJ2-3): EAGVVQSPRYKIIEKKQPVAFWCNPISGHNTLYWYLQNLGQGPELLIRYENEEAVDDSQLPKDRFSAERLKGVDSTLKIQPAELGDSAVYLCASSPGQGISTDTQYFGPGTRLTVL.

This sequence joins TRBV12-3 or TRBV12-4 and TRBJ2-7; no clear D. Trimming took 2 bases from V and 5 from J, leaving 4 bases between them. This CDR3 spans 11 amino acids. The CDR3: CASSLFDEQYF. The CDR3 nucleotides read TGTGCCAGCAGTTTATTCGACGAGCAGTACTTC.

This clone was seen more than once but under ten times. The J gene is TRBJ1-6, the V gene TRBV19; D may be TRBD1 (5 bases). V was clipped by 9 bases and J by 6 bases, with 15 bases between them. CDR1 and CDR2 from the germline V gene are LNHDA and SQIVND (reference sequence). The CDR3 contains 14 residues. CDR3 DNA: TGTGCCAGCCAAGATAGCAGGGTTAATTCACCCCTCCACTTT. Its translation is CASQDSRVNSPLHF.

The CDR3 loop reads CASSLRSRDTEAFF. CDR3 bases: TGTGCCAGCAGCTTAAGGTCCAGGGACACTGAAGCTTTCTTT. The rearrangement links TRBV5-5 to TRBJ1-1, with D possibly matching TRBD1 (5 bases). Germline V gives CDR1 SGHKS, CDR2 YYEKEE (reference sequence). V was cut by 2 bases and J by 3 bases, with 11 bases left in between. This CDR3 is 14 amino acids long.

The chain's CDR3 is CASSSSGRGPQRAFF. The CDR3 nucleotides are TGCGCCAGCAGCTCCTCGGGCAGGGGGCCCCAACGGGCTTTCTTT. V is TRBV5-1 and J is TRBJ1-1, with 8 positions matching TRBD1. The V and J ends lost 3 bases and 11 bases, in that order; junction bases with no gene match: 15. The CDR3 covers 15 residues. Germline values: CDR1 SGHRS, CDR2 YFSETQ.

V is TRBV19 and J is TRBJ1-2; 12 nucleotides agree with TRBD1. The J segment lost 5 bases and the V segment lost 5 bases, leaving 9 bases of the junction unmatched. Germline V lookup: CDR1 LNHDA, CDR2 SQIVND (reference sequence). The CDR3 contains 16 residues. DNA for the CDR3: TGTGCCAGTAGTTCCTCCGGGACAGGGGGCGTTTATGGCTACACCTTC. Translated, it gives CASSSSGTGGVYGYTF. Full variable domain (rest looked up from reference TRBV19 and TRBJ1-2): DGGITQSPKYLFRKEGQNVTLSCEQNLNHDAMYWYRQDPGQGLRLIYYSQIVNDFQKGDIAEGYSVSREKKESFPLTVTSAQKNPTAFYLCASSSSGTGGVYGYTFGSGTRLTVV.

V is TRBV6-5 and J is TRBJ1-2; 7 nucleotides line up with TRBD1. Per germline, CDR1 MNHEY and CDR2 SVGAGI. The CDR3 totals 13 residues. The junction had 3 bases not matched to a gene; V was cut back by 6 bases and J by 2 bases. CDR3 DNA sequence: TGTGCCAGCAGGGTACAGGGGAACTATGGCTACACCTTC. This gives the protein CASRVQGNYGYTF.

The chain is built from TRBV4-1 and TRBJ1-3; D may be TRBD1 (6 bases). CDR1 and CDR2 (germline): MGHRA, YSYEKL. The germline V and J ends were trimmed by 0 bases and 0 bases, with 12 bases remaining between them. CDR3 size: 17 residues. The CDR3: CASSQDRGSYSGNTIYF. CDR3 DNA sequence: TGCGCCAGCAGCCAAGACAGGGGCTCTTACTCTGGAAACACCATATATTTT.

This sequence joins TRBV9 and TRBJ2-7; a weak D match, TRBD2 (5 bases). Germline values: CDR1 SGDLS, CDR2 YYNGEE. Trimming took 0 bases from V and 4 from J, leaving 14 bases between them. The CDR3 is 15 amino acids. The CDR3 DNA sequence: TGTGCCAGCAGCGTAGAGGCTAGCTGGGCTTACGAGCAGTACTTC. As protein: CASSVEASWAYEQYF.

J is TRBJ2-7 and V is TRBV2; 11 positions match TRBD2. The germline gives CDR1 SNHLY, CDR2 FYNNEI. J lost 6 bases, V lost 6 bases, and 13 bases had no gene match. The CDR3 totals 16 residues. The CDR3 DNA reads TGTGCCAGCAGGATTTTTAGCGGGGGGGACCACCCCGAGCAGTACTTC. Its translation: CASRIFSGGDHPEQYF.

The chain recombines TRBV12-3 or TRBV12-4 with TRBJ1-5; D possibly corresponds to TRBD1 (5 bases). V was pared by 6 bases and J by 5 bases, with 11 bases between. The CDR3 covers 13 residues. The CDR3 sequence: CASSSRQYQPQHF. Here the CDR3 DNA reads TGTGCCAGCAGCTCTAGACAGTATCAGCCCCAGCATTTT.

This clone was seen only once. This rearrangement joins TRBV21-1 to TRBJ2-3; no check of the table's D call, TRBD1, against the DNA was made. TRBV21-1 is designated a pseudogene. The CDR3 covers 14 residues. The CDR3 here is CASSKGAAADTQYF. The CDR3, as DNA: TGTGCCAGCAGCAAAGGGGCCGCAGCAGATACGCAGTATTTT.

The chain has TRBV6-5 and TRBJ1-3, with TRBD1 matching 9 bases. Germline CDR1 is MNHEY and CDR2 is SVGAGI. Trimming removed 9 bases from V and 4 bases from J; junction bases left unmatched: 7. The CDR3 is made up of 14 amino acids. CDR3 residues: CASYRTGDGNTIYF. The CDR3 DNA reads TGTGCCAGTTATAGGACAGGGGACGGAAACACCATATATTTT.

The chain combines TRBV7-2 with TRBJ1-2; D remains ambiguous. The CDR3 covers 14 residues. The V end lost 4 bases, the J end lost 4 bases, and 13 bases lay between the germline ends. Looked up from germline, CDR1 is SGHTA and CDR2 is FQGNSA. The CDR3 spells CASSSYDLSYGYTF. As DNA, the CDR3 is TGTGCCAGCAGCTCGTATGATCTATCCTATGGCTACACCTTC.

A few counts support this clone. The rearrangement uses TRBV19 and TRBJ1-2, with a possible D match to TRBD1 (5 bases). Trimming removed 7 bases from V and 3 bases from J, with 9 bases in between. In germline, CDR1 is LNHDA, CDR2 SQIVND (reference sequence). The CDR3 covers 12 residues. CDR3 region: CASTREDYGYTF. The CDR3 nucleotides read TGTGCCAGTACCAGGGAGGACTATGGCTACACCTTC.

The V call is TRBV5-4, the J call TRBJ1-2; unclear D gene. The V end lost 10 bases, the J end lost 0 bases, and 10 bases lay between the germline ends. CDR1 and CDR2 from the germline V gene are SGHNT and YYREEE (reference sequence). The CDR3 spans 12 residues. The CDR3 is CAVGRANYGYTF. CDR3 DNA: TGTGCCGTTGGGAGGGCTAACTATGGCTACACCTTC. Variable domain in full (rest from reference TRBV5-4 and TRBJ1-2): ETGVTQSPTHLIKTRGQQVTLRCSSQSGHNTVSWYQQALGQGPQFIFQYYREEENGRGNFPPRFSGLQFPNYSSELNVNALELDDSALYLCAVGRANYGYTFGSGTRLTVV.

The rearrangement uses TRBV3-1 (or the pseudogene TRBV3-2) and TRBJ1-1; a possible D gene is TRBD1 (5 bases). V was trimmed by 4 bases and J by 6 bases, leaving 12 bases between them. The CDR3 sequence is 13 residues long. The germline V gene has CDR1 LGHDT and CDR2 YNNKEL (reference sequence). Here the CDR3 DNA reads TGTGCCAGCAGCCTCGCCCGGGGGGCTGAAGCTTTCTTT. Translated, it gives CASSLARGAEAFF.

J is TRBJ2-1 and V is TRBV7-3; D may be TRBD2 (5 bases). Germline lookup yields CDR1 SGHTA and CDR2 FQGTGA. The CDR3 totals 15 residues. The V and J ends lost 2 bases and 6 bases respectively, with 14 bases between them. CDR3 sequence (DNA): TGTGCCAGCAGCTTAGGGCACCGGGCGGGCAATGAGCAGTTCTTC. Its protein product is CASSLGHRAGNEQFF.

The CDR3 nucleotides read TGCGCCAGCAGCTTGGGGACAGGGAAGGTTGGCACCATATATTTT. Its translation: CASSLGTGKVGTIYF. The chain joins TRBV5-1 to TRBJ1-3, with TRBD1 matching over 8 bases. Germline V gene data show CDR1 as SGHRS and CDR2 as YFSETQ. J gave up 9 bases and V 0 bases, and 8 bases lay outside the gene matches. This CDR3 has 15 residues.

This clone was observed once. This chain connects TRBV2 to TRBJ2-2; TRBD2 is a possible D gene (6 bases). The germline gives CDR1 SNHLY, CDR2 FYNNEI. This CDR3 has 14 amino acids. V was shortened by 4 bases and J by 6 bases, with 12 bases between the two germline ends. The CDR3 DNA is TGTGCCAGCAGTGTTTGGGGGAGGTCCGGGGAGCTGTTTTTT. Translating gives CASSVWGRSGELFF.

The rearrangement links TRBV29-1 to TRBJ1-1; weak D call: TRBD1 (5 bases). This CDR3 spans 13 amino acids. Germline V gene sequence: CDR1 SQVTM, CDR2 ANQGSEA. Deletions cut 5 bases from V and 3 bases from J, with 13 bases between. CDR3 DNA sequence: TGCAGCGTTATGAAGGGAGGGGACACTGAAGCTTTCTTT. Translating it yields CSVMKGGDTEAFF.